The 3 T cell receptor beta chains below all came from one sample that was sequenced in a study of spatial heterogeneity in lung cancer. The study, taken as a whole, reports: Expanded alpha and beta TCR counts within tumors tracked tumor mutation counts.

TCRdb used MiXCR to reprocess the 5' RACE reads, holding one entry per CDR3 protein. The sample carries 8,000 or so distinct CDR3 sequences, roughly 6.4% recorded once. The time point denotes: sample taken at primary tumor resection. No cognate antigen is known for these TCRs. The starting material was lung tumor tissue, obtained at surgery. The source of these receptors is a male donor with early-stage non-small cell lung cancer.

The chain is built from TRBV3-1 and TRBJ2-6; no definite D call. The germline V gene has CDR1 LGHDT and CDR2 YNNKEL (reference sequence). Trimming removed 8 bases at V and 2 bases at J, with 7 bases between. CDR3 length equals 13 residues. Written as DNA, the CDR3 is TGTGCCAGCGGTTTTACTGGGGCCAACGTCCTGACTTTC. As protein: CASGFTGANVLTF.

The chain is built from TRBV4-3 and TRBJ2-2; D is unresolved. Deletions cut 4 bases from V and 8 bases from J, with 8 bases between. Germline V lookup: CDR1 LGHNA, CDR2 YSLEER. The CDR3 has 12 residues. The CDR3 here is CASSLPRGELFF. The CDR3 region has the DNA TGCGCCAGCAGCCTTCCTAGGGGGGAGCTGTTTTTT.

By frequency in the sample, this clonotype is medium-sized. The chain combines TRBV2 with TRBJ2-1; maybe TRBD2 (5 bases). Germline V gene sequence: CDR1 SNHLY, CDR2 FYNNEI. V was pared by 4 bases and J by 4 bases, with 8 bases between. The CDR3 runs 13 residues. CDR3: CASSVRLYNEQFF. CDR3 coding DNA: TGTGCCAGCAGTGTGAGACTATACAATGAGCAGTTCTTC.